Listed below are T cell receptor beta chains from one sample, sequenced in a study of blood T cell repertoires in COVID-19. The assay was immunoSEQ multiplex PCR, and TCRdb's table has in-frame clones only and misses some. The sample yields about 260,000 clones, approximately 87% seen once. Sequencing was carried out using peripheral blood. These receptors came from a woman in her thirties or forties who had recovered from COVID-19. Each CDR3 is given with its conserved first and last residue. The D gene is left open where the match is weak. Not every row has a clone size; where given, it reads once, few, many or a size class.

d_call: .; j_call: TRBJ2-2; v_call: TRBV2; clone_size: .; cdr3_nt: TGTGCCAGCAGGACTAATACAGGGTCGAACACCGGGGAGCTGTTTTTT; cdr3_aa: CASRTNTGSNTGELFF
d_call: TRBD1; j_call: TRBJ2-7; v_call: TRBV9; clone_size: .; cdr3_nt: TGTGCCAGCAGCACCCTAGGGACAGGGGGCTCAAACGAGCAGTACTTC; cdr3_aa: CASSTLGTGGSNEQYF
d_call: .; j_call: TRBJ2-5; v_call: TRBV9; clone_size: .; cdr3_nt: TGTGCCAGCAGCCCAGACTGGGGCCAGTGGGAGACCCAGTACTTC; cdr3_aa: CASSPDWGQWETQYF
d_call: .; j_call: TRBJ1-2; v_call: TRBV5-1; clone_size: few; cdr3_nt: TGCGCCAGCAGCTTGGCCGGAAAATCTGCGGGGCGGGACTATGGCTACACCTTC; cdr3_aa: CASSLAGKSAGRDYGYTF
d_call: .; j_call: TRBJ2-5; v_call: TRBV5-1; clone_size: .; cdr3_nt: TGCGCCAGCAGCTTGGCTCAGGGGGAGACCCAGTACTTC; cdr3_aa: CASSLAQGETQYF
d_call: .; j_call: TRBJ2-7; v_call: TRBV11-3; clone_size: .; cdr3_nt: TGTGCCAGCAGCTTAATCCAGGGCTACGAGCAGTACTTC; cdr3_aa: CASSLIQGYEQYF
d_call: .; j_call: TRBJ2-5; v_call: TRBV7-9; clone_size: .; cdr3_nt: TGTGCCAGCAGCCCGTTACAGGGAAGAGAGACCCAGTACTTC; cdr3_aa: CASSPLQGRETQYF
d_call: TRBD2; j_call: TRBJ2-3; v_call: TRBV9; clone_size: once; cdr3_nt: TGTGCCAGCAGCGTAGCAGCGGGGGACACAGATACGCAGTATTTT; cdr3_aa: CASSVAAGDTDTQYF
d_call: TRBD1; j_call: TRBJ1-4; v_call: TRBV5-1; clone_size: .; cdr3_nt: TGCGCCAGCAGCTCTGCGGGACAGGGGGCTGAAAAACTGTTTTTT; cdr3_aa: CASSSAGQGAEKLFF
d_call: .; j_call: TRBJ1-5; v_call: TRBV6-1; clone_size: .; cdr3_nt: TGTGCCAGCAGTGAAGGCAGCGTGGACAATCAGCCCCAGCATTTT; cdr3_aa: CASSEGSVDNQPQHF
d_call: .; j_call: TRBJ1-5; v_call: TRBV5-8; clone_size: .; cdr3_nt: TGTGCCAGCAGCTTTGACAGACGTACAGGGCAGCCCCAGCATTTT; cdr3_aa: CASSFDRRTGQPQHF
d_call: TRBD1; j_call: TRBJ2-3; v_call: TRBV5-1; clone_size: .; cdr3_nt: TGCGCCAGCAGCGAGGGACAGCCATTCACAGATACGCAGTATTTT; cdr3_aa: CASSEGQPFTDTQYF
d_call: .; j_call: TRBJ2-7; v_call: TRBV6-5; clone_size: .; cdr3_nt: TGTGCCAGCAGTTACTCCCTGAACGGCTACGAGCAGTACTTC; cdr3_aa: CASSYSLNGYEQYF
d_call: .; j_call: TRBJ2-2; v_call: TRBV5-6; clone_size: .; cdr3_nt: TGTGCCAGCAGCTTGGTACAGTCAGTTCTTCTCGACACCGGGGAGCTGTTTTTT; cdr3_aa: CASSLVQSVLLDTGELFF
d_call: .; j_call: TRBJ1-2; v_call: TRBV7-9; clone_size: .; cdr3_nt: TGTGCCAGCAGCCTCGGGGGGGGCGCTAATGGCTACACCTTC; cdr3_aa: CASSLGGGANGYTF
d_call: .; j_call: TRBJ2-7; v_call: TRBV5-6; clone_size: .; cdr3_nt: TGTGCCAGCAGCCGCGGGGTTACCTACGAGCAGTACTTC; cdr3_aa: CASSRGVTYEQYF
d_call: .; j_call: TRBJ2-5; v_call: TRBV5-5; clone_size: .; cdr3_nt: TGTGCCAGCAGCAACCGACTCGGGAGTTGGGAGACCCAGTACTTC; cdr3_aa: CASSNRLGSWETQYF
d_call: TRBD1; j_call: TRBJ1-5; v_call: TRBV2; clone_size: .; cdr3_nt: TGTGCCAGCAGTGTGGAAGGGGGCCGGCAGCCCCAGCATTTT; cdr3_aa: CASSVEGGRQPQHF
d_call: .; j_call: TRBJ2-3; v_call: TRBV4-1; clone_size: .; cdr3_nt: TGCGCCAGCAGCCCTTTTGCGCGGGGGCGGGGCACAGATACGCAGTATTTT; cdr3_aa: CASSPFARGRGTDTQYF
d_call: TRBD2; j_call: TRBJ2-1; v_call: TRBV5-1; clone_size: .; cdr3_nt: TGCGCCAGCAGCCTGGGGCCAGCGGGGGATCTTTACAATGAGCAGTTCTTC; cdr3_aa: CASSLGPAGDLYNEQFF
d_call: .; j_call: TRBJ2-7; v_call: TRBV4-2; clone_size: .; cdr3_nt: TGTGCCAGCAGCCAGGAGACCCCCTACGAGCAGTACTTC; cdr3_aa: CASSQETPYEQYF
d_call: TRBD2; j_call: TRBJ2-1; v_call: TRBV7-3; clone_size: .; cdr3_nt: TGTGCCAGCAGCTCATCTTGGACTAGCGGGGGATATGAGCAGTTCTTC; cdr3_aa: CASSSSWTSGGYEQFF
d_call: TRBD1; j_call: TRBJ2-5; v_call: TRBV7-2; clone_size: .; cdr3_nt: TGTGCCAGCAGCTTGCAGGGGACAGAAGAGACCCAGTACTTC; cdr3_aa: CASSLQGTEETQYF
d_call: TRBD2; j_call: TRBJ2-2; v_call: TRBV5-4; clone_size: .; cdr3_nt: TGTGCCAGCAGCTTGTGGCTAGCGGGATTCACCGGGGAGCTGTTTTTT; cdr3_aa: CASSLWLAGFTGELFF
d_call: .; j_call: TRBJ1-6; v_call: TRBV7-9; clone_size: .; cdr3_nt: TGTGCCAGCATCTTCATAGGGGTGATCTCACCCCTCCACTTT; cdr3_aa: CASIFIGVISPLHF
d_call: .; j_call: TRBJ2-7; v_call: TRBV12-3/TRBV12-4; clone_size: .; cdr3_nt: TGTGCCAGCAGCCCTGGGCCCCCAAGCGAGCAGTACTTC; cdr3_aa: CASSPGPPSEQYF
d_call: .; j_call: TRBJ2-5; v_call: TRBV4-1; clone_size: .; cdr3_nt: TGCGCCAGCAGCCCCAAAGGGGCATACCAAGAGACCCAGTACTTC; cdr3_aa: CASSPKGAYQETQYF